These T cell receptor beta chains were read from a single sample in a study of Graves' ophthalmopathy and Graves' hyperthyroidism. TCRdb independently ran MiXCR on the multiplex PCR reads; one entry per CDR3 protein. Here the sample spans just over 600,000 distinct CDR3 sequences, about a fifth being singletons. Sequencing was carried out using peripheral blood. These receptors all come from a woman under 30 with stable Graves' hyperthyroidism. Some clones in this sample may be carry-over from other donors' samples. Both conserved end residues are part of each CDR3. The order of the fields is CDR3 DNA, CDR3 protein, V gene, D gene, J gene, clone size. A D gene is named only where the DNA matches it firmly. Rows may omit the clone size; those that give it use once, few, many or a size class.

CDR3nt: TGTGCCAGCAGTGTCGCCTCTACTACCAGCTATGGCTACACCTTC; CDR3aa: CASSVASTTSYGYTF; v_gene: TRBV27; d_gene: .; j_gene: TRBJ1-2; abundance: .
CDR3nt: TGTGCCTGGCAAGATAGCAATCAGCCCCAGCATTTT; CDR3aa: CAWQDSNQPQHF; v_gene: TRBV30; d_gene: .; j_gene: TRBJ1-5; abundance: few
CDR3nt: TGTGCCAGCAGTTACTCCGTAACAGGATACCAAGAGACCCAGTACTTC; CDR3aa: CASSYSVTGYQETQYF; v_gene: TRBV6-5; d_gene: .; j_gene: TRBJ2-5; abundance: .
CDR3nt: TGTGCCAGCAGCTTAGCGATAGACTCAGGGCGAGAGACCCAGTACTTC; CDR3aa: CASSLAIDSGRETQYF; v_gene: TRBV7-9; d_gene: .; j_gene: TRBJ2-5; abundance: .
CDR3nt: TGTGCCAGCAGCCCGCTCTCTGGGGCCAACGTCCTGACTTTC; CDR3aa: CASSPLSGANVLTF; v_gene: TRBV7-3; d_gene: .; j_gene: TRBJ2-6; abundance: many
CDR3nt: TGCAGCGCCACTCTCGTTCTCACTGAAGCTTTCTTT; CDR3aa: CSATLVLTEAFF; v_gene: TRBV29-1; d_gene: .; j_gene: TRBJ1-1; abundance: once
CDR3nt: TGCAGCGTTGAAGTGGCAGGGGGGAACACTGAAGCTTTCTTT; CDR3aa: CSVEVAGGNTEAFF; v_gene: TRBV29-1; d_gene: TRBD1; j_gene: TRBJ1-1; abundance: few
CDR3nt: TGTGCCAGCAGGGACTTTAGCAATCAGCCCCAGCATTTT; CDR3aa: CASRDFSNQPQHF; v_gene: TRBV6-1; d_gene: .; j_gene: TRBJ1-5; abundance: many
CDR3nt: TGTGCCAGCAGTTTAGTGGCAGGGACTAGATACGAGCAGTACTTC; CDR3aa: CASSLVAGTRYEQYF; v_gene: TRBV28; d_gene: TRBD2; j_gene: TRBJ2-7; abundance: .
CDR3nt: TGCAGTGCTACAGCGGGTCCTAATCGCGACGAGCAGTACTTC; CDR3aa: CSATAGPNRDEQYF; v_gene: TRBV20-1; d_gene: .; j_gene: TRBJ2-7; abundance: many
CDR3nt: TGCGCCAGCAGCCCAGGTGGACACCGGACCGCGGGAAACACCATATATTTT; CDR3aa: CASSPGGHRTAGNTIYF; v_gene: TRBV4-1; d_gene: .; j_gene: TRBJ1-3; abundance: many
CDR3nt: TGCAGCGTACACCAGAACACTGAAGCTTTCTTT; CDR3aa: CSVHQNTEAFF; v_gene: TRBV29-1; d_gene: .; j_gene: TRBJ1-1; abundance: many
CDR3nt: TGTGCCAGTGCCGGCAGGGAGAACACTGAAGCTTTCTTT; CDR3aa: CASAGRENTEAFF; v_gene: TRBV2; d_gene: .; j_gene: TRBJ1-1; abundance: many
CDR3nt: TGTGCCAGCAGTTCCCCATCGAAGACTGAAGCTTTCTTT; CDR3aa: CASSSPSKTEAFF; v_gene: TRBV6-5; d_gene: .; j_gene: TRBJ1-1; abundance: .
CDR3nt: TGTGCCAGCAGTCCTGGACAGGGACCGCAAGAGACCCAGTACTTC; CDR3aa: CASSPGQGPQETQYF; v_gene: TRBV12-3/TRBV12-4; d_gene: TRBD1; j_gene: TRBJ2-5; abundance: many
CDR3nt: TGTGCCAGCAGCTCGGGACACTATAGCAATCAGCCCCAGCATTTT; CDR3aa: CASSSGHYSNQPQHF; v_gene: TRBV5-5; d_gene: .; j_gene: TRBJ1-5; abundance: .
CDR3nt: TGCAGCGTTGGCCCGGGACAGTCATCCTACGAGCAGTACTTC; CDR3aa: CSVGPGQSSYEQYF; v_gene: TRBV29-1; d_gene: TRBD1; j_gene: TRBJ2-7; abundance: many
CDR3nt: TGTGCCAGCAGTGAAGCCAGGGGGCTGAACACTGAAGCTTTCTTT; CDR3aa: CASSEARGLNTEAFF; v_gene: TRBV2; d_gene: TRBD1; j_gene: TRBJ1-1; abundance: .
CDR3nt: TGCAGTGCTAGAGACGCGGGGGGCGGGAGTCCGCCGAATGAGCAGTTCTTC; CDR3aa: CSARDAGGGSPPNEQFF; v_gene: TRBV20-1; d_gene: TRBD2; j_gene: TRBJ2-1; abundance: few
CDR3nt: TGTGCCAGCAGCTTAGTCCACAGGGGCAAAGATGGCTACACCTTC; CDR3aa: CASSLVHRGKDGYTF; v_gene: TRBV7-2; d_gene: TRBD1; j_gene: TRBJ1-2; abundance: .
CDR3nt: TGCGCCAGCAGCTTGGGTGGAGACAGCTCCTACGAGCAGTACTTC; CDR3aa: CASSLGGDSSYEQYF; v_gene: TRBV5-1; d_gene: .; j_gene: TRBJ2-7; abundance: few
CDR3nt: TGTGCCAGCAGCAAGGAGGCCCTGCCCACGGAGACCCAGTACTTC; CDR3aa: CASSKEALPTETQYF; v_gene: TRBV6-5; d_gene: .; j_gene: TRBJ2-5; abundance: many
CDR3nt: TGCGCCAGCAGACCCAGCCTGCCTCCTCCCCAGCAGTACTTC; CDR3aa: CASRPSLPPPQQYF; v_gene: TRBV5-1; d_gene: .; j_gene: TRBJ2-7; abundance: many
CDR3nt: TGTGCCAGCAGCTTATATAAGGGCCATTCACCCCTCCACTTT; CDR3aa: CASSLYKGHSPLHF; v_gene: TRBV7-2; d_gene: .; j_gene: TRBJ1-6; abundance: many
CDR3nt: TGTGCCAGCAGTCCTTATACGGGCTCCTACGAGCAGTACTTC; CDR3aa: CASSPYTGSYEQYF; v_gene: TRBV12-3/TRBV12-4; d_gene: .; j_gene: TRBJ2-7; abundance: many
CDR3nt: TGCGCCAGCAGCTTGGGATCTATCCGGGACAACTACGAGCAGTACTTC; CDR3aa: CASSLGSIRDNYEQYF; v_gene: TRBV5-1; d_gene: .; j_gene: TRBJ2-7; abundance: few
CDR3nt: TGTGCCAGCAGCTTACTGCAGGGTAATTCACCCCTCCACTTT; CDR3aa: CASSLLQGNSPLHF; v_gene: TRBV7-3; d_gene: .; j_gene: TRBJ1-6; abundance: many
CDR3nt: TGTGCCAGCATTTCCCTCGGGGGTATGACTGAAGCTTTCTTT; CDR3aa: CASISLGGMTEAFF; v_gene: TRBV28; d_gene: .; j_gene: TRBJ1-1; abundance: many
CDR3nt: TGTGCCAGCAGTGATTCACAGGGGGCGCCTTATGGCTACACCTTC; CDR3aa: CASSDSQGAPYGYTF; v_gene: TRBV27; d_gene: TRBD1; j_gene: TRBJ1-2; abundance: many
CDR3nt: TGTGCCAGCAGCCTCCACGCCCGGGGGTACGAGCAGTACTTC; CDR3aa: CASSLHARGYEQYF; v_gene: TRBV7-2; d_gene: .; j_gene: TRBJ2-7; abundance: .
CDR3nt: TGTGCCAGCAGCCAAGGGTACGGCTACGAGCAGTACTTC; CDR3aa: CASSQGYGYEQYF; v_gene: TRBV11-2; d_gene: .; j_gene: TRBJ2-7; abundance: many
CDR3nt: TGTGCCAGCAGTTACGGGTTCACCGGGGAGCTGTTTTTT; CDR3aa: CASSYGFTGELFF; v_gene: TRBV27; d_gene: .; j_gene: TRBJ2-2; abundance: many
CDR3nt: TGTGCCAGCAGGTCCTCCGGGACCAATCAGCCCCAGCATTTT; CDR3aa: CASRSSGTNQPQHF; v_gene: TRBV28; d_gene: .; j_gene: TRBJ1-5; abundance: few
CDR3nt: TGTGCCAGCGTCGGGCCAGATTACTATGGCTACACCTTC; CDR3aa: CASVGPDYYGYTF; v_gene: TRBV11-2; d_gene: .; j_gene: TRBJ1-2; abundance: many
CDR3nt: TGTGCCTGGACGCCCAATCGCCTTAACTATGGCTACACCTTC; CDR3aa: CAWTPNRLNYGYTF; v_gene: TRBV30; d_gene: .; j_gene: TRBJ1-2; abundance: many
CDR3nt: TGCAGCGCGTCACTGGCAGGGGACGTCCAAGAGACCCAGTACTTC; CDR3aa: CSASLAGDVQETQYF; v_gene: TRBV20-1; d_gene: .; j_gene: TRBJ2-5; abundance: many
CDR3nt: TGTGCCAGCAGTTTACTTCGTTACCAAGAGACCCAGTACTTC; CDR3aa: CASSLLRYQETQYF; v_gene: TRBV6-4; d_gene: .; j_gene: TRBJ2-5; abundance: .
CDR3nt: TGTGCCAGTTGCTGGAGGGGGAACACTGAAGCTTTCTTT; CDR3aa: CASCWRGNTEAFF; v_gene: TRBV19; d_gene: .; j_gene: TRBJ1-1; abundance: .
CDR3nt: TGCAGTGCCCAATCAGGACGGCGAGGCTCCTACGAGCAGTACTTC; CDR3aa: CSAQSGRRGSYEQYF; v_gene: TRBV20-1; d_gene: .; j_gene: TRBJ2-7; abundance: many
CDR3nt: TGCGCCACCCGCCGGGGACCCCCCTCTGGGGCCAACGTCCTGACTTTC; CDR3aa: CATRRGPPSGANVLTF; v_gene: TRBV5-1; d_gene: .; j_gene: TRBJ2-6; abundance: many
CDR3nt: TGTGCCAGCAGTTTACATAGCGGGAGGGCCGGAGAGCAGTACTTC; CDR3aa: CASSLHSGRAGEQYF; v_gene: TRBV12-3/TRBV12-4; d_gene: TRBD2; j_gene: TRBJ2-7; abundance: .
CDR3nt: TGTGCCAGCAGTTACCCAGGGGCAGGGAAGGACAATGGCTACACCTTC; CDR3aa: CASSYPGAGKDNGYTF; v_gene: TRBV6-5; d_gene: .; j_gene: TRBJ1-2; abundance: .
CDR3nt: TGTGCCAGCAGCTTGGGGACCCGGGGCAACCAAGAGACCCAGTACTTC; CDR3aa: CASSLGTRGNQETQYF; v_gene: TRBV11-3; d_gene: .; j_gene: TRBJ2-5; abundance: .